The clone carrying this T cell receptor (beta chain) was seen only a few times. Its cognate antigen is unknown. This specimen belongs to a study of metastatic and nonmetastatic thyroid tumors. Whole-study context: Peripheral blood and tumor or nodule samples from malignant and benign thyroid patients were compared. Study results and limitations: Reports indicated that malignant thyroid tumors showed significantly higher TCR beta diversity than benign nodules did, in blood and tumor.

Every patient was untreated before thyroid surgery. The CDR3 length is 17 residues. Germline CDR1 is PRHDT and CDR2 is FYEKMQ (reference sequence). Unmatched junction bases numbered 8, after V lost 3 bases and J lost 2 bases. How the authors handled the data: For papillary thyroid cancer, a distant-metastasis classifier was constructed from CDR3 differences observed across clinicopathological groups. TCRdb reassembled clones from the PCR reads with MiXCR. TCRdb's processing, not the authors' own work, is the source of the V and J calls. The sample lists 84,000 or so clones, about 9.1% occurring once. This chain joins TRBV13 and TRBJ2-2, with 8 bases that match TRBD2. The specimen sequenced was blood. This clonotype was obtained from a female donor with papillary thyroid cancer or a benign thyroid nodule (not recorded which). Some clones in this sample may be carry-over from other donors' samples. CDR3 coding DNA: TGTGCCAGCAGCTTTCGGTCGGGGGGGTTCAACACCGGGGAGCTGTTTTTT. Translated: CASSFRSGGFNTGELFF. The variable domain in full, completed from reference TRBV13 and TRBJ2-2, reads AAGVIQSPRHLIKEKRETATLKCYPIPRHDTVYWYQQGPGQDPQFLISFYEKMQSDKGSIPDRFSAQQFSDYHSELNMSSLELGDSALYFCASSFRSGGFNTGELFFGEGSRLTVL.